The 21 T cell receptor beta chains below were found in one sample sequenced in a study of CD8+CD57+ T cells in acquired aplastic anemia. Profiles of TCR beta VDJ and CDR3 were generated from a genomic DNA template. TCRdb analysed the reads with MiXCR anew, one entry per CDR3 protein. The profile covers some 170,000 distinct CDR3 sequences, with 47% appearing a single time and more than 1% taken by the ten largest. CD8+CD57+ cell expansion, shown by flow cytometry, had occurred in the patients selected for sequencing. Sequenced material: sorted CD4+, CD8+, or CD8+CD57+ T cells (not recorded which) from PBMCs. These receptors came from a human donor with aplastic anemia.

This clonotype has only a few counts. A much bigger clone sits one base away, suggesting this may be a read error. CDR3 protein: CSAVQSPNEKLLF. The CDR3 region has the DNA TGCAGTGCCGTGCAGTCTCCCAATGAAAAACTGCTTTTT. The rearrangement uses TRBV20-1 and TRBJ1-4; D uncertain. This CDR3 region has 13 residues. Per germline, CDR1 DFQATT and CDR2 SNEGSKA (reference sequence).

The gene calls are TRBV19 and TRBJ1-6; weak D call: TRBD1 (5 bases). Germline assignment: CDR1 LNHDA and CDR2 SQIVND (reference sequence). Trimming shortened V by 3 bases and J by 9 bases, and 24 bases separated the two germline ends. The CDR3 covers 18 residues. The chain's CDR3 is CASSIVQGGVVRRSPLHF. The DNA for the CDR3 is TGTGCCAGTAGTATCGTCCAGGGAGGTGTCGTACGGCGTTCACCCCTCCACTTT. Looking up the rest from reference TRBV19 and TRBJ1-6 gives the full variable domain: DGGITQSPKYLFRKEGQNVTLSCEQNLNHDAMYWYRQDPGQGLRLIYYSQIVNDFQKGDIAEGYSVSREKKESFPLTVTSAQKNPTAFYLCASSIVQGGVVRRSPLHFGNGTRLTVT.

This rearrangement joins TRBV24-1 to TRBJ1-4; D is unresolved. Germline V CDR1 and CDR2: KGHDR, SFDVKD. The CDR3 totals 17 residues. V was pared by 3 bases and J by 0 bases, with 13 bases between. The CDR3 is CATSDGQEYATNEKLFF. The CDR3 nucleotides are TGTGCCACCAGTGATGGGCAGGAATACGCAACTAATGAAAAACTGTTTTTT.

Concerning this clonotype: This may arise from a read error, as a much more abundant clone is one base away. V and J are TRBV7-3 and TRBJ2-1; 8 bases line up with TRBD2. J was trimmed by 4 bases and V by 2 bases; bases with no gene match: 7. CDR1 and CDR2 (germline): SGHTA, FQGTGA. The CDR3 is 16 amino acids. DNA of the CDR3: TGTGCCAGCAGCTTATCTAGCGGGTGGACGTACAATGAGCAGTTCTTC. Translation gives CASSLSSGWTYNEQFF.

Concerning this clonotype: The junction does not match germline at one end; this may be a read error. This rearrangement joins TRBV11-1 to TRBJ2-3, with D possibly TRBD1 on 5 matching bases. The CDR3 length is 15 residues. Germline V gene sequence: CDR1 SGHAT, CDR2 FQDESV (reference sequence). The CDR3 DNA follows: TGTGCCAGCCGCTTCGAAGGGGCCCGCACAGATACGCAGTATTTT. The encoded protein is CASRFEGARTDTQYF.

In this sample, this clonotype turned up once. This CDR3 reads CSEVAGSSYEQYF. The CDR3 bases are TGCAGTGAAGTAGCGGGGAGTTCCTACGAGCAGTACTTC. The chain couples TRBV20-1 to TRBJ2-7; 8 bases line up with TRBD2. J lost 1 base, V lost 7 bases, and 6 bases had no gene match. Germline V lookup: CDR1 DFQATT, CDR2 SNEGSKA (reference sequence). The CDR3 consists of 13 residues.

The chain recombines TRBV6-1 with TRBJ1-1, with D perhaps TRBD1 (6 bases). The CDR3 spans 14 residues. V gave up 6 bases and J gave up 1 base, with 12 bases separating them. Germline V lookup: CDR1 MNHNS, CDR2 SASEGT. The CDR3 sequence: CASRKPTGNTEAFF. The CDR3 DNA reads as TGTGCCAGCAGGAAACCGACAGGGAACACTGAAGCTTTCTTT.

This clonotype came up many times. This chain links TRBV2 with TRBJ1-4; weak D call: TRBD1 (5 bases). CDR1 is SNHLY, CDR2 FYNNEI, per germline. This CDR3 comprises 14 residues. V lost 8 bases and J lost 8, with 18 bases in between. CDR3 sequence (DNA): TGTGCCAGCCGGGGAGGGGTCCCCGCCGAAAAACTGTTTTTT. Translated, it gives CASRGGVPAEKLFF.

This clonotype was counted many times. This chain joins TRBV12-3 or TRBV12-4 and TRBJ1-6; 7 bases align to TRBD1. The trim removed 8 bases at V and 7 bases at J, leaving 8 bases unmatched. The CDR3 spans 14 residues. The DNA of the CDR3 is TGTGCCAGCCAATGGGACAGCACGAATTCACCCCTCCACTTT. It specifies CASQWDSTNSPLHF.

The count of this clonotype is one. CDR3 DNA: TGTGCCAGCAGCTTGATGTGGGAGACAAGCACAGATACGCAGTATTTT. This encodes CASSLMWETSTDTQYF. V and J are TRBV5-4 and TRBJ2-3; D perhaps matches TRBD2 (5 bases). The length of the CDR3 is 16 residues. V was trimmed by 1 base and J by 0 bases, leaving 12 bases between them. CDR1 and CDR2 (germline): SGHNT, YYREEE (reference sequence).

The rearrangement uses TRBV18 and TRBJ1-1; TRBD1 matches 8 bases. The CDR3 loop spans 14 amino acids. CDR1 and CDR2 from the germline V gene are KGHSH and LQKENI. The junction had 6 bases not matched to a gene; V was cut back by 4 bases and J by 5 bases. The CDR3 sequence: CASSRSGQATEAFF. The CDR3 nucleotides read TGTGCCAGCTCACGCTCGGGACAGGCTACTGAAGCTTTCTTT.

This clonotype was recorded many times. The chain is built from TRBV9 and TRBJ2-3; the D gene is possibly TRBD2 (7 bases). The CDR3 consists of 15 residues. Germline assignment: CDR1 SGDLS and CDR2 YYNGEE. V gave up 2 bases and J gave up 3 bases, with 13 bases separating them. The CDR3 coding sequence is TGTGCCAGCAGCGTCCGGGGGGCGGGGACAGATACGCAGTATTTT. Protein sequence: CASSVRGAGTDTQYF.

The genes are TRBV10-2 and TRBJ1-2, with 8 bases that match TRBD1. J gave up 7 bases and V 3 bases, and 4 bases lay outside the gene matches. The CDR3 consists of 13 residues. CDR1 and CDR2 from the germline V gene are WSHSY and SAAADI. The CDR3 loop reads CASSDRGLSGYTF. The CDR3 nucleotides are TGCGCCAGCAGTGACAGGGGGCTATCTGGCTACACCTTC.

This clonotype was detected ten times or more. The chain uses TRBV15 and TRBJ1-6; 10 positions match TRBD1. V was clipped by 2 bases and J by 6 bases; unmatched bases: 13. This CDR3 spans 19 amino acids. CDR1 and CDR2 (germline): LNHNV, YYDKDF (reference sequence). The CDR3 region has the DNA TGTGCCACCAGCAGATTCCTCGGTAGCCGGGACAGGGGTAATTCACCCCTCCACTTT. Translating it yields CATSRFLGSRDRGNSPLHF.

This clonotype has only a few counts. V and J are TRBV24-1 and TRBJ2-1; 8 bases line up with TRBD2. The V gene's germline CDR1 is KGHDR and CDR2 SFDVKD. V was clipped by 3 bases and J by 7 bases; unmatched bases: 10. CDR3 length: 16 residues. CDR3 coding DNA: TGTGCCACCAGTGATGCGACTAGCGTAGGACTAAATGAGCAGTTCTTC. Its translation is CATSDATSVGLNEQFF.

The table lists this clonotype with many counts. The CDR3 region has the DNA TGTGCCAGCAGTGCTGGGGACCTTCGACGTATGAGAGCGGCCAAAAACATTCAGTACTTC. Translating it yields CASSAGDLRRMRAAKNIQYF. This chain links TRBV2 with TRBJ2-4, with D possibly being TRBD1 or TRBD2 (5 bases each). The V gene's germline CDR1 is SNHLY and CDR2 FYNNEI. Trimming took 4 bases from V and 1 from J, leaving 26 bases between them. This CDR3 has 20 residues.

Many counts were recorded for this clonotype. V is TRBV5-6 and J is TRBJ2-7; D perhaps matches TRBD1 (6 bases). The germline V gene encodes CDR1 SGHDT and CDR2 YYEEEE. With 5 bases removed from V and 0 bases from J, the gap between germline ends came to 12 bases. The length of the CDR3 is 14 residues. The CDR3 DNA is TGTGCCAGCAGTCGTTTGGACAGCTCCTACGAGCAGTACTTC. Translating it yields CASSRLDSSYEQYF.

Worth noting for this clonotype: A read error may be the cause here, since a much bigger clone is one base away. The rearrangement links TRBV5-5 to TRBJ1-1; no firm D call. The germline gives CDR1 SGHKS, CDR2 YYEKEE (reference sequence). The CDR3 is 14 amino acids. CDR3 region: CASSFELGYTEASF. The DNA for the CDR3 is TGTGCCAGCAGTTTCGAATTGGGGTACACTGAAGCTTCCTTT.

CDR3 sequence reads: CASSYGGGHSPLHF. Here the CDR3 DNA reads TGTGCCAGCAGTTACGGCGGGGGGCACTCACCCCTCCACTTT. The V and J genes are TRBV6-2 or TRBV6-3 and TRBJ1-6, with a possible D match to TRBD1 (6 bases). CDR3 length equals 14 residues. Germline V gives CDR1 MNHEY, CDR2 SVGEGT. V was cut by 2 bases and J by 10 bases, with 12 bases left in between.

The CDR3, as DNA: TGTGCCACCAGTGAGACAGGGTGGAATGGCTACACCTTC. It is translated as CATSETGWNGYTF. V gene TRBV24-1 combines with J gene TRBJ1-2; 7 bases are a match to TRBD1. CDR1 KGHDR and CDR2 SFDVKD come from the germline V gene. V lost 4 bases and J lost 6; bases outside the gene matches: 4. This CDR3 has 13 residues.

This clonotype was seen at least ten times. The V gene is TRBV2, the J gene TRBJ1-5; 10 bases match TRBD1. The CDR3 spans 15 residues. V lost 6 bases, J lost 3 bases, and 5 bases stayed unmatched. Per the germline V gene, CDR1 is SNHLY and CDR2 is FYNNEI. The CDR3 is CASRTGGVVNQPQHF. The DNA for the CDR3 is TGTGCCAGCAGGACAGGGGGCGTTGTCAATCAGCCCCAGCATTTT.